Following are 21 T cell receptor beta chains from one sample sequenced in a study of cytomegalovirus exposure and HLA in healthy donors. Profiled with immunoSEQ multiplex PCR; TCRdb holds only in-frame clones, not every one. Among fewer than 200,000 clones, approximately 96% were seen once, and the ten largest hold more than 0.7%. Sequenced material: PBMCs. The origin of the receptors is a woman under 30 in good health and CMV-seronegative.

The chain uses TRBV6-5 and TRBJ2-2; 8 bases fit TRBD2. This CDR3 contains 15 residues. After removal of 6 bases from V and 6 bases from J, the junction contained 9 bases not matched to a gene. Germline V gene sequence: CDR1 MNHEY, CDR2 SVGAGI. The CDR3 DNA reads as TGTGCCAGCAGACTTCGGGGGGGCCTACCCGGGGAGCTGTTTTTT. As protein: CASRLRGGLPGELFF.

This clone showed up just once. The sample has other DNA sequences that encode this CDR3 too. The rearrangement uses TRBV9 and TRBJ1-1; no clear D gene. V was shortened by 0 bases and J by 1 base, with 4 bases between the two germline ends. This CDR3 has 13 residues. Germline CDR1 and CDR2: SGDLS and YYNGEE. CDR3 sequence: CASSVAGNTEAFF. CDR3 nucleotides: TGTGCCAGCAGCGTAGCAGGGAACACTGAAGCTTTCTTT. Full variable domain (missing parts from reference TRBV9 and TRBJ1-1): DSGVTQTPKHLITATGQRVTLRCSPRSGDLSVYWYQQSLDQGLQFLIQYYNGEERAKGNILERFSAQQFPDLHSELNLSSLELGDSALYFCASSVAGNTEAFFGQGTRLTVV.

This clone was seen just once. The chain uses TRBV7-2 and TRBJ2-3; D may be TRBD1 (6 bases). V was trimmed by 3 bases and J by 5 bases, leaving 18 bases between them. The CDR3 length is 16 residues. CDR1 SGHTA and CDR2 FQGNSA come from the germline V gene. CDR3 residues: CASSFRMRQERDTQYF. For the CDR3, the DNA is TGTGCCAGCAGCTTTCGCATGAGACAGGAACGAGATACGCAGTATTTT.

The CDR3 nucleotides read TGCAGCGTCGCAGGGGGCCGGGATCAGCCCCAGCATTTT. It codes for CSVAGGRDQPQHF. The V call is TRBV29-1, the J call TRBJ1-5; 8 bases match TRBD1. With V trimmed by 6 bases and J by 5 bases, 6 bases remained unmatched. CDR1 is SQVTM, CDR2 ANQGSEA, per germline. The CDR3 has 13 residues.

The chain links TRBV5-8 to TRBJ1-6; 8 nucleotides align to TRBD1. After removal of 5 bases from V and 7 bases from J, the junction contained 5 bases not matched to a gene. The length of the CDR3 is 14 residues. The germline gives CDR1 SGHTS, CDR2 YDEGEE. The CDR3 spells CASRRDRRNSPLHF. For the CDR3, the DNA is TGTGCCAGCAGAAGGGACAGGCGAAATTCACCCCTCCACTTT.

The chain joins TRBV7-9 to TRBJ1-2; tentatively, D is TRBD1 (6 bases). The CDR3 length is 14 residues. V lost 0 bases and J lost 5, with 10 bases in between. Per the germline V gene, CDR1 is SEHNR and CDR2 is FQNEAQ (reference sequence). CDR3 amino acids: CASSLAGGEYGYTF. In DNA, the CDR3 is TGTGCCAGCAGCTTAGCAGGGGGGGAATATGGCTACACCTTC.

This chain joins TRBV18 and TRBJ1-2; weak D call: TRBD1 (6 bases). Germline CDR1 reads KGHSH; CDR2 reads LQKENI. This CDR3 spans 13 amino acids. Trimming shortened V by 6 bases and J by 2 bases, and 10 bases separated the two germline ends. CDR3 region: CASSLQGNYGYTF. DNA for the CDR3: TGTGCCAGCTCCCTACAGGGAAACTATGGCTACACCTTC.

The chain has TRBV9 and TRBJ2-1, with 9 bases lining up with TRBD2. The germline gives CDR1 SGDLS, CDR2 YYNGEE. CDR3 length: 16 residues. The J segment lost 4 bases and the V segment lost 1 base, leaving 6 bases of the junction unmatched. The CDR3 protein is CASSVKGGGGYNEQFF. In DNA, the CDR3 is TGTGCCAGCAGCGTAAAAGGCGGGGGGGGATACAATGAGCAGTTCTTC.

The chain uses TRBV4-3 and TRBJ2-7; 12 nucleotides line up with TRBD2. The CDR3 covers 15 residues. The J segment lost 3 bases and the V segment lost 2 bases, leaving 2 bases of the junction unmatched. Germline lookup yields CDR1 LGHNA and CDR2 YSLEER. CDR3: CASSQSLAGGYEQYF. The CDR3 DNA follows: TGCGCCAGCAGCCAATCACTAGCGGGGGGCTACGAGCAGTACTTC.

The chain recombines TRBV2 with TRBJ2-5, with 11 bases that match TRBD2. The ends lost 3 bases at V and 5 bases at J; junction bases unmatched: 5. This CDR3 region has 15 residues. Germline V gene lookup returns CDR1 SNHLY and CDR2 FYNNEI. The CDR3 coding sequence is TGTGCCAGCAGTGATGAACTAGCGGGGGCTGAGACCCAGTACTTC. Its protein product is CASSDELAGAETQYF.

This clone was counted between two and nine times. V usage is TRBV7-8 and J usage is TRBJ1-5; 7 bases fit TRBD1. Germline V CDR1 and CDR2: SGHVS, FQNEAQ. This CDR3 contains 13 residues. Unmatched junction bases numbered 6, after V lost 5 bases and J lost 8 bases. The CDR3 DNA sequence: TGTGCCAGCAGCACAATCAGGGGGGAGCCCCAGCATTTT. This encodes CASSTIRGEPQHF. The whole variable domain, remainder taken from reference TRBV7-8 and TRBJ1-5, is GAGVSQSPRYKVAKRGQDVALRCDPISGHVSLFWYQQALGQGPEFLTYFQNEAQLDKSGLPSDRFFAERPEGSVSTLKIQRTQQEDSAVYLCASSTIRGEPQHFGDGTRLSIL.

V and J are TRBV5-1 and TRBJ2-1; D is possibly TRBD1 (9 bases). V shed 4 bases and J shed 5 bases, with 19 bases lying between them. This CDR3 has 16 residues. The V gene's germline CDR1 is SGHRS and CDR2 YFSETQ. CDR3 residues: CASSPGGTGPDNEQFF. The CDR3 bases are TGCGCCAGCAGCCCGGGGGGGACAGGGCCTGACAATGAGCAGTTCTTC.

This clone was found once. V is TRBV19 and J is TRBJ2-7; tentative D call: TRBD2 (5 bases). V was cut by 4 bases and J by 5 bases, with 6 bases left in between. There are 11 residues in the CDR3. Germline V gene data show CDR1 as LNHDA and CDR2 as SQIVND (reference sequence). In DNA form, the CDR3 reads TGTGCCAGTAGTACCGGGAACGAGCAGTACTTC. It yields the protein CASSTGNEQYF.

The chain employs TRBV5-1 and TRBJ2-7, with 11 bases identical to TRBD1. V gave up 4 bases and J gave up 4 bases; unmatched junction bases: 4. The CDR3 is 14 residues long. Germline V gene lookup returns CDR1 SGHRS and CDR2 YFSETQ. In nucleotides, the CDR3 is TGCGCCAGCAGCGTCCGGGACAGGGGGTACGAGCAGTACTTC. Its protein product is CASSVRDRGYEQYF.

The chain links TRBV5-1 to TRBJ2-3, with D perhaps matching TRBD2 (6 bases). The V and J ends lost 7 bases and 0 bases respectively, with 12 bases between them. The length of the CDR3 is 14 residues. Germline CDR1 is SGHRS and CDR2 is YFSETQ. CDR3 coding DNA: TGCGCCAGCCGCGGGGCCCGTAGCACAGATACGCAGTATTTT. Its translation is CASRGARSTDTQYF.

This sequence joins TRBV4-2 and TRBJ2-2, with 9 nucleotides matching TRBD2. Germline loops: CDR1 LGHNA, CDR2 YNFKEQ. J gave up 0 bases and V 1 base, and 6 bases lay outside the gene matches. The CDR3 loop spans 18 amino acids. CDR3 loop: CASSQGGVAGANTGELFF. As DNA, the CDR3 is TGTGCCAGCAGCCAAGGCGGAGTAGCGGGGGCGAACACCGGGGAGCTGTTTTTT.

V is TRBV30 and J is TRBJ1-6; no definite D call. This CDR3 comprises 15 residues. V lost 3 bases and J 0 bases, leaving 9 bases between the germline ends. Germline CDR1 is GTSNPN and CDR2 is SVGIG (reference sequence). The CDR3 DNA reads as TGTGCCTGGAGCCGAACAAGCTCCTATAATTCACCCCTCCACTTT. Translating it yields CAWSRTSSYNSPLHF.

The gene calls are TRBV7-8 and TRBJ1-1; the match to TRBD1 covers 7 bases. Germline trimming cut 5 bases from V and 4 bases from J; bases unmatched to any gene: 4. Germline V gene data show CDR1 as SGHVS and CDR2 as FQNEAQ. This CDR3 contains 13 residues. The CDR3 DNA is TGTGCCAGCAGCCCAGGGGGGAGCACTGAAGCTTTCTTT. Translated: CASSPGGSTEAFF.

The genes are TRBV27 and TRBJ1-5; D remains ambiguous. The CDR3 totals 12 residues. CDR1 and CDR2 (germline): MNHEY, SMNVEV (reference sequence). V lost 4 bases to trimming and J lost 3 bases, with 4 bases between them. DNA of the CDR3: TGTGCCAGCAGTTCCTACAATCAGCCCCAGCATTTT. This translates into CASSSYNQPQHF.

The chain combines TRBV2 with TRBJ2-5, with 8 bases aligning to TRBD1. With V trimmed by 6 bases and J by 4 bases, 10 bases remained unmatched. Germline assignment: CDR1 SNHLY and CDR2 FYNNEI. CDR3 length: 15 residues. The CDR3 here is CASRPRDRHLETQYF. CDR3 sequence (DNA): TGTGCCAGCAGACCCCGGGACAGGCACCTAGAGACCCAGTACTTC.

J is TRBJ2-7 and V is TRBV6-5; 10 bases match TRBD1. The germline V gene has CDR1 MNHEY and CDR2 SVGAGI. V was clipped by 5 bases and J by 4 bases; unmatched bases: 5. CDR3 length: 14 amino acids. The CDR3 DNA reads TGTGCCAGCAGTAGACAGGGGGCAGGGTACGAGCAGTACTTC. Protein product: CASSRQGAGYEQYF.